The sequence of this T cell receptor (beta chain) was determined in a study of T-cell memory formation after mild COVID-19. Whole-study context: TCR clusters were largely donor specific.

TCRdb analysed the 5' RACE reads with MiXCR anew, one entry per CDR3 protein. The repertoire holds 300,000 to 400,000 distinct CDR3 sequences, roughly an eighth seen once, with approximately 21% in the top ten. Trimming removed 2 bases from V and 10 bases from J, with 15 bases in between. The CDR3 contains 13 residues. In germline, CDR1 is ENHRY, CDR2 SYGVKD. This clonotype was observed a handful of times. The sequenced sample was PBMCs or a T cell subset sorted from them (not recorded which). The rearrangement uses TRBV10-3 and TRBJ2-7, with D perhaps given as TRBD1 or TRBD2 (6 bases each). This TCR came from a man aged 18 to 29 who had mild COVID-19 (a few samples of this study predate the infection). Cell type and time point are not known. The CDR3 bases are TGTGCCATCAGTGAGGCCGGGGGCTCCCATCAGTACGTC. Amino acid sequence: CAISEAGGSHQYV.